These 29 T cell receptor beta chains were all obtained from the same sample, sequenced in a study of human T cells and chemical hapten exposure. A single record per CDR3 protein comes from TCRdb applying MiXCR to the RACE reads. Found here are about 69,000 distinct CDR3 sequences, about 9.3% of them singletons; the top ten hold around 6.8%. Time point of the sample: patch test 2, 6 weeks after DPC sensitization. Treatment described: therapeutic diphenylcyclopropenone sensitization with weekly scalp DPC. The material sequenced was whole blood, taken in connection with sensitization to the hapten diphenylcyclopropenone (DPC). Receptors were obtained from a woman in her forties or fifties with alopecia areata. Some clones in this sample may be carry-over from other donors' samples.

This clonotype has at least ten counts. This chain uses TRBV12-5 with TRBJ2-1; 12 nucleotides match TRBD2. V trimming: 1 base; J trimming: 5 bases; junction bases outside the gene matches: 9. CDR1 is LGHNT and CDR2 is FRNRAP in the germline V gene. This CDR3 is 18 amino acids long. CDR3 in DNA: TGTGCTAGTGGTTTGGGACTAGCGGGAGCATCAGGACACAATGAGCAGTTCTTC. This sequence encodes CASGLGLAGASGHNEQFF.

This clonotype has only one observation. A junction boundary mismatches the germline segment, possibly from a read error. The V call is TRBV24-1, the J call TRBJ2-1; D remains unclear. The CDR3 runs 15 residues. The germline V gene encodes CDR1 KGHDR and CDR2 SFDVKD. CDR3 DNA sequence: TGTGCCACCAGTGCCCTCGGCGGCGATGGTAATGAGCAGATCTTC. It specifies CATSALGGDGNEQIF.

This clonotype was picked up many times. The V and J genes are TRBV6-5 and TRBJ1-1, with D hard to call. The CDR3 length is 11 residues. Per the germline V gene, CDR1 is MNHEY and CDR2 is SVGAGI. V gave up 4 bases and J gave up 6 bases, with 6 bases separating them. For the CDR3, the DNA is TGTGCCAGCAGTTCTGTCTCTGAAGCTTTCTTT. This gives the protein CASSSVSEAFF.

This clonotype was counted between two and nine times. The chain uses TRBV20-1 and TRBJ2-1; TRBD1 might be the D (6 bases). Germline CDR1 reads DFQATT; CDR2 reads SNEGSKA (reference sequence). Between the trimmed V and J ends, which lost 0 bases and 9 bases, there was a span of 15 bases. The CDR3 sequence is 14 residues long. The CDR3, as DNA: TGCAGTGCTAGAGAGGGACGCCCCAGGGGTGAGCAGTTCTTC. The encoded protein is CSAREGRPRGEQFF.

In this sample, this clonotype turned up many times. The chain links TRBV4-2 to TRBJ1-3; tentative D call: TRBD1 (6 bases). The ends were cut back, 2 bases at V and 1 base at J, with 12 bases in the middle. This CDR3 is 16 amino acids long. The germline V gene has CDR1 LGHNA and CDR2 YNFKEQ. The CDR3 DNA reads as TGTGCCAGCAGCCAATCGGACAGATTATCTGGAAACACCATATATTTT. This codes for CASSQSDRLSGNTIYF.

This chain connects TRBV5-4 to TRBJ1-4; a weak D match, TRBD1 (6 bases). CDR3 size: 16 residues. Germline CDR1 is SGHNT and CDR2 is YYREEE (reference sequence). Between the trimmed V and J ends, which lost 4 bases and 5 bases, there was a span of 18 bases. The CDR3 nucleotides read TGTGCCAGCAGCCAAGAAGGGGGGCCAGGGAATGAAAAACTGTTTTTT. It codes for CASSQEGGPGNEKLFF.

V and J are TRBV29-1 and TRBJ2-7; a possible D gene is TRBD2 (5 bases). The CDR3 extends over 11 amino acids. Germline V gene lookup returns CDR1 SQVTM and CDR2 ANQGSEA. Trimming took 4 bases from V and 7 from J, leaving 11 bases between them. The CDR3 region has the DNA TGCAGCGTTGGTGGCGGCGGGGAGCAGTACTTC. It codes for CSVGGGGEQYF.

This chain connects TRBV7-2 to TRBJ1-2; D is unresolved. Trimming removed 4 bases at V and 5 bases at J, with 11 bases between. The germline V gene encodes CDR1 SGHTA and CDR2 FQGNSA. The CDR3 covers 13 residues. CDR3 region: CASSSRRLYGYTF. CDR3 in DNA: TGTGCCAGCAGCTCCCGGAGATTATATGGCTACACCTTC.

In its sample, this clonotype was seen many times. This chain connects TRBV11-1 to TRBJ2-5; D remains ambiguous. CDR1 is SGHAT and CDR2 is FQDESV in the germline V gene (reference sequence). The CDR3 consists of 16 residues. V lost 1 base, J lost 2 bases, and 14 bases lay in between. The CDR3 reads CASSLGVEADQETQYF. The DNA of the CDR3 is TGTGCCAGCAGCTTAGGGGTGGAAGCAGATCAAGAGACCCAGTACTTC.

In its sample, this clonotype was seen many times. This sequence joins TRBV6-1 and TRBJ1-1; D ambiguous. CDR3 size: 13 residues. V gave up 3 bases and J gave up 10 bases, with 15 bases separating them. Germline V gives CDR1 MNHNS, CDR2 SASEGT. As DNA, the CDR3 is TGTGCCAGCAGTGATCTATTGGCAGTCCGAGCTTTCTTT. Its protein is CASSDLLAVRAFF.

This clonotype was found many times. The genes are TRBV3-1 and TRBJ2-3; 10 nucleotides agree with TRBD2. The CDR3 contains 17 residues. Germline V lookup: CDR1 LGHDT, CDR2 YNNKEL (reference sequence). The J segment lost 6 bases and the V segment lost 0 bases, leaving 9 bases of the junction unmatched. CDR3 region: CASSQEVAGGLKDTQYF. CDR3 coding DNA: TGTGCCAGCAGCCAAGAGGTAGCGGGAGGACTTAAGGATACGCAGTATTTT.

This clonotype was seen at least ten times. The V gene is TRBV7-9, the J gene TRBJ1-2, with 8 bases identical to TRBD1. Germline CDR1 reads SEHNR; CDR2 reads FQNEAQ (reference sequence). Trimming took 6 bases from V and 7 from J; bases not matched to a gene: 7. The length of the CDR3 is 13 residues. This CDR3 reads CASRTTGASGYTF. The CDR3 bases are TGTGCCAGCAGAACGACAGGGGCAAGTGGCTACACCTTC.

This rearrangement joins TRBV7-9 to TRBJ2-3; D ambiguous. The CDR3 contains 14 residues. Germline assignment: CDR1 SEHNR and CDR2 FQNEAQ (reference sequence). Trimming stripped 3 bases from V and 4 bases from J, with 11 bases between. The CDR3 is CASSFPTRADTQYF. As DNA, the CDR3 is TGTGCCAGCAGCTTCCCGACGCGAGCAGATACGCAGTATTTT.

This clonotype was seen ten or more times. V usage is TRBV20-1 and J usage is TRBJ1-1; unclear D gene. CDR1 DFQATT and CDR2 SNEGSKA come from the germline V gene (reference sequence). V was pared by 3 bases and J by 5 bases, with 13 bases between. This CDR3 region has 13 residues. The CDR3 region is CSASNTLGTEAFF. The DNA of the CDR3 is TGCAGTGCTAGCAACACCCTGGGGACTGAAGCTTTCTTT.

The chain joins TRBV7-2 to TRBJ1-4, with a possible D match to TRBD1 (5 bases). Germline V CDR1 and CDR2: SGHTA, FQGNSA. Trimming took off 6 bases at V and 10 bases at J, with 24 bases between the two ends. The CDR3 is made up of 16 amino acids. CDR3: CASSSPTGLLLGKLFF. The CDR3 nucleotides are TGTGCCAGCAGTTCACCCACAGGTCTACTACTGGGAAAACTGTTTTTT.

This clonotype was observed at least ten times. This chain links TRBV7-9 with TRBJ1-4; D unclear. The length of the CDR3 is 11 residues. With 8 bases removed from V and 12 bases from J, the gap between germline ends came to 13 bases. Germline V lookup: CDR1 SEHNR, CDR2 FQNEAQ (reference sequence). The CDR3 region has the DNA TGTGCCAGCGGCCGATTAAGGGAACTGTTTTTT. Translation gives CASGRLRELFF.

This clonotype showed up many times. The CDR3 sequence is CSVAGQFF. The CDR3 DNA reads as TGCAGCGTAGCTGGACAGTTCTTC. The rearrangement joins TRBV29-1 to TRBJ2-1, with D unresolved. Trimming cost V 6 bases and J 13 bases, with 7 bases left between them. This CDR3 comprises 8 residues. Germline loops: CDR1 SQVTM, CDR2 ANQGSEA.

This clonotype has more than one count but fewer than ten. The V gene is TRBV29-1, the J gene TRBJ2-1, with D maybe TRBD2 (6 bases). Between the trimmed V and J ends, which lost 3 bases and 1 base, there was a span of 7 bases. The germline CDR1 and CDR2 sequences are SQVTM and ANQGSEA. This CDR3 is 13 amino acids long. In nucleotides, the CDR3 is TGCAGCGTTGACCGGGGGTCCTACAATGAGCAGTTCTTC. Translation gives CSVDRGSYNEQFF.

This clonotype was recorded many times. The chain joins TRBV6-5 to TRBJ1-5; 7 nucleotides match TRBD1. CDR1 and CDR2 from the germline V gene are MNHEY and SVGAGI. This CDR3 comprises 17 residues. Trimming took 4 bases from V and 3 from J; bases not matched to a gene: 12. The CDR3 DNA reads TGTGCCAGCAGTTCTGCCCAGACAGGGTCTATCAATCAGCCCCAGCATTTT. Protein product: CASSSAQTGSINQPQHF.

CDR3 sequence: CASSVAPDSGRTQYF. CDR3 DNA sequence: TGTGCCAGCAGCGTAGCTCCCGATAGCGGGAGGACCCAGTACTTC. The chain links TRBV9 to TRBJ2-5; 9 nucleotides line up with TRBD2. V shed 0 bases, J shed 7 bases, and the junction held 7 bases outside the gene matches. CDR1 SGDLS and CDR2 YYNGEE come from the germline V gene. The CDR3 consists of 15 residues.

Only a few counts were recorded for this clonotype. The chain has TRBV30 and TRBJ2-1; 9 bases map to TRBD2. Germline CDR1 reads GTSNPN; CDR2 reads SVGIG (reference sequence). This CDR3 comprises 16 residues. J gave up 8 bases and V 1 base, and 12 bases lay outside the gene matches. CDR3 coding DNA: TGTGCCTGGAGTGGAACGCCCAGGGGCGGGAGGGATGAGCAGTTCTTC. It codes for CAWSGTPRGGRDEQFF. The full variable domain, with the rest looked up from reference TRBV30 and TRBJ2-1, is SQTIHQWPATLVQPVGSPLSLECTVEGTSNPNLYWYRQAAGRGLQLLFYSVGIGQISSEVPQNLSASRPQDRQFILSSKKLLLSDSGFYLCAWSGTPRGGRDEQFFGPGTRLTVL.

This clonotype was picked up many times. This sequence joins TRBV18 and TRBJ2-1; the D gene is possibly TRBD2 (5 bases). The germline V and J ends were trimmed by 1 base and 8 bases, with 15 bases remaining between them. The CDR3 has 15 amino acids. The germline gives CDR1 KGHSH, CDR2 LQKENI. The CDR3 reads CASSPQSGGSDEQFF. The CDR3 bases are TGTGCCAGCTCACCACAGTCTGGTGGGAGTGATGAGCAGTTCTTC. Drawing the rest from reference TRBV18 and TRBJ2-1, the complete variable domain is NAGVMQNPRHLVRRRGQEARLRCSPMKGHSHVYWYRQLPEEGLKFMVYLQKENIIDESGMPKERFSAEFPKEGPSILRIQQVVRGDSAAYFCASSPQSGGSDEQFFGPGTRLTVL.

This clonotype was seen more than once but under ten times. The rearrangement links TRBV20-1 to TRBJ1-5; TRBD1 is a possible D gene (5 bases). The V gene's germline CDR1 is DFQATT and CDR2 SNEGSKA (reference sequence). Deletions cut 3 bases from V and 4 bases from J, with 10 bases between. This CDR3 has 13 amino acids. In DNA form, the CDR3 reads TGCAGTGCTAGCCAGGGTCCGAATCAGCCCCAGCATTTT. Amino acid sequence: CSASQGPNQPQHF.

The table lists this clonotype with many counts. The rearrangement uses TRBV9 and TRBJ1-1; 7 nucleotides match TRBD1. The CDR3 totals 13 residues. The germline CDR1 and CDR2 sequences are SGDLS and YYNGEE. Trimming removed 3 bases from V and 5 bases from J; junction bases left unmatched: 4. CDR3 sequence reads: CASSGNRGTEAFF. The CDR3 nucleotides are TGTGCCAGCAGCGGGAACAGGGGAACTGAAGCTTTCTTT.

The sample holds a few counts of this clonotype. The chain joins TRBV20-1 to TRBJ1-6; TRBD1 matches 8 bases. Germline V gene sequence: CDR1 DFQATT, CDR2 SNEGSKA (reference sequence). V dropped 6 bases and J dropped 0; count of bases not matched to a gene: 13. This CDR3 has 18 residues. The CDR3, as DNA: TGCAGTGCAAGAAGGGCAGGGGGCATGAGCTCCTATAATTCACCCCTCCACTTT. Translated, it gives CSARRAGGMSSYNSPLHF.

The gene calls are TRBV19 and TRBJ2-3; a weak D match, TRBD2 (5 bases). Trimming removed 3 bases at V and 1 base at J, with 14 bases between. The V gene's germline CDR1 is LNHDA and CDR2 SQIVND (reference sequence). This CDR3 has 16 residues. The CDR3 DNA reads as TGTGCCAGTAGTATGACCCCCACCGGGGGCACAGATACGCAGTATTTT. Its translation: CASSMTPTGGTDTQYF.

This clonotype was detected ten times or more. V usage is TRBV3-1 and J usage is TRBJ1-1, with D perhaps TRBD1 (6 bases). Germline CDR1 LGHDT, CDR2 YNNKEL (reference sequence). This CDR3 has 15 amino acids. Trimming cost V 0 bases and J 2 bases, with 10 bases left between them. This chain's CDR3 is CASSQEGGTNTEAFF. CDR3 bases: TGTGCCAGCAGCCAAGAAGGCGGGACAAACACTGAAGCTTTCTTT.

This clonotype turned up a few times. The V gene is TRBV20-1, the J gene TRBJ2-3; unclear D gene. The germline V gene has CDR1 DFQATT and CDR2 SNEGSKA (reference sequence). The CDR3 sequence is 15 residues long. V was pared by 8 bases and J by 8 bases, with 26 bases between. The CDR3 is CSPPNPTGSFATQYF. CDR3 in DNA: TGCAGTCCCCCCAACCCGACCGGATCGTTTGCTACGCAGTATTTT.

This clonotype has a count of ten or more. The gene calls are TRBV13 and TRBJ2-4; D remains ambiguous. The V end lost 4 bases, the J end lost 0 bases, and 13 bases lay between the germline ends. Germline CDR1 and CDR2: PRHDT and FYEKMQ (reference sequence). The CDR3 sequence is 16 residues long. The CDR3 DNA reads TGTGCCAGCAGCTACTCAAGCGCGCTAGCCAAAAACATTCAGTACTTC. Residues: CASSYSSALAKNIQYF.